Shown below are 5 T cell receptor beta chains from a single sample sequenced in a study of shared clonotypes between healthy human individuals. The repertoire was sequenced with immunoSEQ multiplex PCR; TCRdb's copy has only in-frame clones and lacks some. The sample includes roughly 320,000 clones, around 87% of them seen just once. The sequencing sample was made of memory CD8+ T cells sorted from blood. Described subset: CD45RO+ cells pooled with CCR7-negative TemRA cells. The receptors originated from a young man in good health.

This chain links TRBV27 with TRBJ2-5; D is uncertain. Trimming shortened V by 0 bases and J by 2 bases, and 10 bases separated the two germline ends. The germline CDR1 and CDR2 sequences are MNHEY and SMNVEV (reference sequence). This CDR3 comprises 15 residues. The CDR3 loop reads CASSLSWQQQETQYF. The CDR3, as DNA: TGTGCCAGCAGTTTATCATGGCAGCAACAAGAGACCCAGTACTTC.

The chain links TRBV28 to TRBJ2-5, with D perhaps matching TRBD1 (5 bases). V was trimmed by 3 bases and J by 2 bases, leaving 13 bases between them. The germline CDR1 and CDR2 sequences are MDHEN and SYDVKM. There are 15 residues in the CDR3. CDR3 sequence reads: CASSFVGHQQETQYF. CDR3 in DNA: TGTGCCAGCAGTTTTGTTGGACACCAGCAAGAGACCCAGTACTTC.

This clone appeared a few times. V usage is TRBV19 and J usage is TRBJ1-2; unclear D gene. Germline CDR1 is LNHDA and CDR2 is SQIVND (reference sequence). This CDR3 contains 11 residues. V was pared by 5 bases and J by 8 bases, with 9 bases between. The DNA of the CDR3 is TGTGCCAGTAGTCAAGGGAGGGGCTACACCTTC. It yields the protein CASSQGRGYTF.

The J gene is TRBJ2-7, the V gene TRBV10-1; TRBD1 or TRBD2 may be the D gene (5 bases each). The CDR3 length is 15 residues. V lost 2 bases to trimming and J lost 1 base, with 12 bases between them. Germline-derived CDR1 and CDR2 are WNHNN and SYGVQD (reference sequence). The CDR3 sequence is CASSETGTTSYEQYF. In DNA form, the CDR3 reads TGCGCCAGCAGTGAGACCGGGACGACTTCCTACGAGCAGTACTTC.

This chain connects TRBV28 to TRBJ1-4; TRBD1 might be the D (5 bases). The germline V gene encodes CDR1 MDHEN and CDR2 SYDVKM. This CDR3 spans 15 amino acids. V lost 7 bases, J lost 12 bases, and 24 bases lay in between. CDR3 residues: CASNWDFMTWAELFF. In nucleotides, the CDR3 is TGTGCCAGCAACTGGGACTTTATGACCTGGGCGGAACTGTTTTTT. Filled out from reference TRBV28 and TRBJ1-4, the complete variable domain reads DVKVTQSSRYLVKRTGEKVFLECVQDMDHENMFWYRQDPGLGLRLIYFSYDVKMKEKGDIPEGYSVSREKKERFSLILESASTNQTSMYLCASNWDFMTWAELFFGSGTQLSVL.